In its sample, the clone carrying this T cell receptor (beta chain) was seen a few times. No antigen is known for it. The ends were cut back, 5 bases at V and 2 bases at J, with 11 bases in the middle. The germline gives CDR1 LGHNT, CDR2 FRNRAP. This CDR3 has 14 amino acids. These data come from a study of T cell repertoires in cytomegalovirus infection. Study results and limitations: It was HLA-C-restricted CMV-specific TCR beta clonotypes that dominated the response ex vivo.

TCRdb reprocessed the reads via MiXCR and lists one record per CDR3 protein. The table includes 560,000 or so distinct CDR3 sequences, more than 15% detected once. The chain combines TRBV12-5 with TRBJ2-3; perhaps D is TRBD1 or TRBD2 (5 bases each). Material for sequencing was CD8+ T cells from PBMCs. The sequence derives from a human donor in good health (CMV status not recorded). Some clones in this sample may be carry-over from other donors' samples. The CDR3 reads CASGPGANTDTQYF. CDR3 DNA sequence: TGTGCTAGTGGTCCCGGGGCTAACACAGATACGCAGTATTTT.